This TCR beta chain was captured in a study of CD8 T cells in ankylosing spondylitis. Study conclusions and caveats: Previously reported in reactive arthritis synovial fluid and blood were some of the motif variants. Made up of roughly 8 highly homologous variants, a TCR beta motif appeared characteristic of ankylosing spondylitis blood.

As concerns this clonotype: What it binds is not known.

V lost 1 base to trimming and J lost 3 bases; unmatched junction nucleotides: 6. From germline, CDR1 is SGHTA and CDR2 FQGNSA. The CDR3 contains 16 residues. For TCR beta, libraries came from quantitative 5'-RACE with molecular barcodes. One entry per CDR3 protein results from TCRdb running MiXCR on the 5' RACE reads. Here the sample spans under 550,000 distinct CDR3 sequences, roughly a quarter being singletons. This receptor was identified in a male donor with ankylosing spondylitis. The chain is built from TRBV7-2 and TRBJ1-2; 9 bases map to TRBD1. The sequencing input was blood, either unsorted or a sorted T cell fraction (not recorded which). Written as DNA, the CDR3 is TGTGCCAGCAGCTTAGGGGGGACAGGGCGCGACTATGGCTACACCTTC. Translating gives CASSLGGTGRDYGYTF.